In this sample, the clone carrying this T cell receptor (beta chain) turned up once. Its specificity is not known. Prior to sequencing, the ViraFEST assay stimulated PBMC with viral peptide pools, which expanded the antigen-specific CD4+ T cells. Culturing for more than eight days preceded CD4+ T cell isolation. Of the BNT162b2 and mRNA-1273 vaccines, participants received two doses of one or the other. CDR3 length equals 14 residues. V dropped 8 bases and J dropped 5; count of bases not matched to a gene: 9. Germline CDR1 reads MNHNY; CDR2 reads SVGAGI (reference sequence). The data stem from a study of vaccination effects on CD4 cells after COVID-19. This table comes from immunoSEQ multiplex PCR, and its TCRdb copy is limited to in-frame clones, with some not included. The sample holds 25,000 or so clones, around 70% seen once.

The sequence derives from a human donor who received a COVID-19 vaccine. V gene TRBV6-6 combines with J gene TRBJ2-5, with TRBD1 matching 9 bases. The material sequenced was CD4+ T cells from PBMCs cultured with SARS-CoV-2 spike peptides, taken after COVID-19 vaccination. The CDR3 DNA sequence: TGTGCCAGCCGCCCCGGGACAGGGTACGAGACCCAGTACTTC. Translating gives CASRPGTGYETQYF.